A selection of T cell receptor beta chains follows, all from one sample in a study of patients and donors after allogeneic stem cell transplantation. Using its own MiXCR run on the RT-PCR reads, TCRdb lists one record per CDR3 protein. The table shows fewer than 95,000 distinct CDR3 sequences, with roughly 5.2% occurring only once. The material sequenced was blood, either unsorted or a sorted T cell fraction (not recorded which). These receptors came from a human donor who was either an allogeneic HSCT recipient or a stem cell or donor lymphocyte infusion donor (not recorded which). It is not recorded whose cells these are; they may come from a transplant donor. Each CDR3 is given with its conserved first and last residue. The order of the fields is J gene, D gene, V gene, clone size, CDR3 DNA, CDR3 protein. The D gene is left open where the match is weak. Clone size is not always given. Where it is, it says once, few, many or a class for expanded clones.

TRBJ1-5 - TRBV28 - TGTGCCAGCCGGGTGGGATGGCAGACAGATAGCAATCAGCCCCAGCATTTT CASRVGWQTDSNQPQHF
TRBJ2-2 - TRBV4-1 many TGCGCCAGCAGCCAAGAGTCCCCGGGACGACTCCTCACCGGGGAGCTGTTTTTT CASSQESPGRLLTGELFF
TRBJ2-2 - TRBV5-1 many TGCGCCAGCAGCTCCGGGGGTCCGAACACCGGGGAGCTGTTTTTT CASSSGGPNTGELFF
TRBJ2-7 TRBD1 TRBV25-1 many TGTGCCAGCAGAAGCACAGGGGACGAGCAGTACTTC CASRSTGDEQYF
TRBJ2-1 - TRBV5-1 many TGCGCCAGCAGCTTGGGTGCCTCTCCGGTGGATGAGCAGTTCTTC CASSLGASPVDEQFF
TRBJ2-7 - TRBV4-1 many TGCGCCAGCAGCCAAGATCGGGGGTTGGAGACAGGGCGCTACGAGCAGTACTTC CASSQDRGLETGRYEQYF
TRBJ2-5 TRBD1 TRBV20-1 many TGCAGTGCCCCCGACAGGGGCCACGAGACCCAGTACTTC CSAPDRGHETQYF
TRBJ1-5 - TRBV4-1 few TGCGCCAGCAGCCAAGAATGGACAGCCGGCAATCAGCCCCAGCATTTT CASSQEWTAGNQPQHF
TRBJ1-1 - TRBV29-1 many TGCAGCGCCGGTCGGTTCGGGGACGGGACTGAAGCTTTCTTT CSAGRFGDGTEAFF
TRBJ2-5 TRBD2 TRBV5-4 - TGTGCCAGCAGCTTGGAGCTAGCGGGCTGGGAGACCCAGTACTTC CASSLELAGWETQYF
TRBJ1-1 - TRBV29-1 many TGCAGCACCCCCGGGAGGGACACTGAAGCTTTCTTT CSTPGRDTEAFF
TRBJ1-4 - TRBV20-1 many TGCAGTGCCACGACCGCAACTAATGAAAAACTGTTTTTT CSATTATNEKLFF
TRBJ2-5 - TRBV20-1 - TGCAGTGCTAGAGATCTAGGCAGGGAAGAGACCCAGTACTTC CSARDLGREETQYF
TRBJ2-1 - TRBV10-3 - TGTGCCATCAGTGAGAGGGCGGGTTCCTACAATGAGCAGTTCTTC CAISERAGSYNEQFF
TRBJ1-6 - TRBV12-3/TRBV12-4 many TGTGCCAGCAGTTTGGTAGAGGGTAATTCACCCCTCCACTTT CASSLVEGNSPLHF
TRBJ1-1 TRBD1 TRBV20-1 - TGCAGTGCTAGATACAGGGGTGAAGCTTTCTTT CSARYRGEAFF
TRBJ1-6 - TRBV9 many TGTGCCAGCAGCCTGGGGCAGGGAGATTCACCCCTCCACTTT CASSLGQGDSPLHF
TRBJ1-1 - TRBV7-3 few TGTGCCAGCAGCTTAACGAGTAACACTGAAGCTTTCTTT CASSLTSNTEAFF
TRBJ2-7 - TRBV10-3 many TGTGCCATCAGTGTGGGGCGGGAGCAGTACTTC CAISVGREQYF
TRBJ2-3 - TRBV4-2 - TGTGCCAGCAGCCGTTTCGACGCTCCTAGCACAGATACGCAGTATTTT CASSRFDAPSTDTQYF
TRBJ2-5 TRBD2 TRBV3-1 many TGTGCCAGCAGCCAAGATTTGCGGGGGACCCGGGAGACCCAGTACTTC CASSQDLRGTRETQYF
TRBJ2-7 TRBD1 TRBV12-3/TRBV12-4 many TGTGCCAGCAGCCTTCCACAGGGGGATAACGAGCAGTACTTC CASSLPQGDNEQYF
TRBJ2-1 - TRBV7-2 - TGTGCCAGCAGCTTAGCGGGAGGAGGGGGGTACAATGAGCAGTTCTTC CASSLAGGGGYNEQFF
TRBJ2-4 - TRBV18 few TGTGCCAGCTCACCGAGCCTCCGGGACGCCGACCGTAAAAACATTCAGTACTTC CASSPSLRDADRKNIQYF
TRBJ2-5 TRBD1 TRBV13 - TGTGCCAGCAGCTTAGGCGACAGGGACCGTTTTGGGACCCAGTACTTC CASSLGDRDRFGTQYF
TRBJ1-6 - TRBV4-1 many TGCGCCAGCAGCCTAATACAGGGTTTTCTGGCACCCCTCCACTTT CASSLIQGFLAPLHF
TRBJ1-2 - TRBV12-3/TRBV12-4 - TGTGCCAGCAGTTCAGGACCCGCCCCTGGCTACACCTTC CASSSGPAPGYTF